This T cell receptor beta chain emerged from a study of CD8 T cells in Susac syndrome. Comments on this clonotype: Its antigen is unknown.

Trimming left V 4 bases short and J 3 bases short, with 14 bases between. This CDR3 spans 14 amino acids. Germline assignment: CDR1 SGHKS and CDR2 YYEKEE (reference sequence). Sequencing of TCR beta, carried out with a high-throughput approach, was applied to CD8+ and CD4+ T cells from the blood. The TEMRA cells underwent FACS enrichment, while the CD8+ and CD4+ T cells underwent negative isolation. The RNA input was roughly 0.5 to 1 ug, and it was reverse transcribed with random hexamers. Amplification of TCR beta CDR3 by immunoSEQ multiplex PCR spanned 54 Vbeta and 13 Jbeta. TCRdb processed the immunoSEQ multiplex PCR reads anew with MiXCR; each CDR3 protein has one entry. This table has 250,000 to 300,000 distinct CDR3 sequences, 85% appearing once. Broader study findings: The study admitted that it had a relatively small number of individuals in its TCR sequencing and HLA analysis.

The sequencing input was CD8+ T cells from PBMCs. The chain is built from TRBV5-5 and TRBJ2-7; D gene ambiguous. This TCR was recovered from a human donor with multiple sclerosis. The CDR3 DNA sequence: TGTGCCAGCAGCCCCTTCGACGGTAACTACGAGCAGTACTTC. Translated: CASSPFDGNYEQYF.